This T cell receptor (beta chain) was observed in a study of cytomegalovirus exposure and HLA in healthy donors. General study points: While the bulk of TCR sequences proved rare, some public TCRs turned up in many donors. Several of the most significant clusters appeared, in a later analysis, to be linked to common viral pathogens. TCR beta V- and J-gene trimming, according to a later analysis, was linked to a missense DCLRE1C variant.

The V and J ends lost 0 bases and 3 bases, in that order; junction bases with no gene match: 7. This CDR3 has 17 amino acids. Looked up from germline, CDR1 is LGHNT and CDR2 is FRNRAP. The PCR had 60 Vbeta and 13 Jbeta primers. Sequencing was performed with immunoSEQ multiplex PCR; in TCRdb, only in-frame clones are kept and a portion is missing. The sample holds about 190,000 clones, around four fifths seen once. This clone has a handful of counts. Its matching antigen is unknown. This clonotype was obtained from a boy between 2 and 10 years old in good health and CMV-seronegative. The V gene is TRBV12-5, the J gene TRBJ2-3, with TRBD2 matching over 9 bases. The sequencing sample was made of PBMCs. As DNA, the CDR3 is TGTGCTAGTGGTTTGGTTTCGAGACTAGCGGCTACAGATACGCAGTATTTT. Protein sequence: CASGLVSRLAATDTQYF.